The 17 T cell receptor beta chains presented below share a single source sample, sequenced in a study of T cell clones after liver transplantation. Repertoires were generated with immunoSEQ multiplex PCR, while TCRdb's copy carries only in-frame clones and drops some. Among about 120,000 clones listed, 90% were seen once. Sequencing was performed on CD4+ T cells from blood, taken 12 months after liver transplant. These receptors originate from a human patient who received a liver transplant. Some T cells may be graft donor cells.

V and J are TRBV18 and TRBJ2-7; D remains unclear. Germline V gene sequence: CDR1 KGHSH, CDR2 LQKENI. V was pared by 5 bases and J by 7 bases, with 9 bases between. This CDR3 is 11 amino acids long. The CDR3 region is CASSASGEQYF. The CDR3 nucleotides read TGTGCCAGCTCAGCCAGTGGAGAGCAGTACTTC.

This chain links TRBV2 with TRBJ2-3; D remains unclear. The CDR3 runs to 15 residues. Germline CDR1 SNHLY, CDR2 FYNNEI. Trimming took off 0 bases at V and 4 bases at J, with 11 bases between the two ends. CDR3: CASSEALLRADTQYF. In DNA form, the CDR3 reads TGTGCCAGCAGTGAAGCGCTTCTGAGAGCAGATACGCAGTATTTT.

The chain has TRBV11-3 and TRBJ1-2; no clear D gene. Germline CDR1 SGHNT, CDR2 YENEEA. Trimming shortened V by 1 base and J by 1 base, and 13 bases separated the two germline ends. There are 16 residues in the CDR3. CDR3 bases: TGTGCCAGCAGCTTAGGAGGGTCCCTCCTTAACTATGGCTACACCTTC. It yields the protein CASSLGGSLLNYGYTF. Combining the CDR3 with reference TRBV11-3 and TRBJ1-2 gives the whole variable domain EAGVVQSPRYKIIEKKQPVAFWCNPISGHNTLYWYLQNLGQGPELLIRYENEEAVDDSQLPKDRFSAERLKGVDSTLKIQPAELGDSAVYLCASSLGGSLLNYGYTFGSGTRLTVV.

The rearrangement links TRBV11-2 to TRBJ2-7; D is uncertain. The V end was cut by 5 bases, the J end by 2 bases, with 13 bases between. Per germline, CDR1 SGHAT and CDR2 FQNNGV. The CDR3 loop spans 14 amino acids. The CDR3 region has the DNA TGTGCCAGCAGCCCGGGCCTCGTGCCCTACGAGCAGTACTTC. Translation: CASSPGLVPYEQYF.

The V gene is TRBV10-3, the J gene TRBJ2-7; 10 bases line up with TRBD2. CDR1 is ENHRY and CDR2 is SYGVKD in the germline V gene. The CDR3 runs to 16 residues. Trimming took 4 bases from V and 2 from J; bases not matched to a gene: 8. This CDR3 reads CAISGLAGAGTYEQYF. As DNA, the CDR3 is TGTGCCATCAGTGGGCTAGCGGGAGCGGGAACCTACGAGCAGTACTTC.

V and J are TRBV4-3 and TRBJ2-5; 8 bases fit TRBD2. This CDR3 region has 15 residues. V shed 0 bases, J shed 4 bases, and the junction held 4 bases outside the gene matches. Germline assignment: CDR1 LGHNA and CDR2 YSLEER. CDR3 region: CASSQDPGGGETQYF. The CDR3 DNA follows: TGCGCCAGCAGCCAAGACCCCGGGGGGGGAGAGACCCAGTACTTC.

The V and J genes are TRBV7-8 and TRBJ2-1; 10 bases line up with TRBD2. Germline CDR1 and CDR2: SGHVS and FQNEAQ. The J segment lost 6 bases and the V segment lost 7 bases, leaving 12 bases of the junction unmatched. The CDR3 consists of 16 residues. The CDR3 is CASNLPGTSASNEQFF. For the CDR3, the DNA is TGTGCCAGCAACCTTCCTGGGACTAGCGCTTCCAATGAGCAGTTCTTC.

This sequence joins TRBV7-8 and TRBJ1-2; D gene ambiguous. The CDR3 is made up of 14 amino acids. Germline-derived CDR1 and CDR2 are SGHVS and FQNEAQ. The V and J ends lost 5 bases and 4 bases respectively, with 14 bases between them. CDR3 nucleotide sequence: TGTGCCAGCAGCCCCCAAGTCGGTAGCTATGGCTACACCTTC. It yields the protein CASSPQVGSYGYTF.

Here the CDR3 reads CASSPWGQRSTEAFF. CDR3 nucleotides: TGTGCCAGCAGCCCCTGGGGCCAGAGGAGCACTGAAGCTTTCTTT. The V call is TRBV7-9, the J call TRBJ1-1; tentative D call: TRBD1 (5 bases). V lost 5 bases and J 4 bases, leaving 17 bases between the germline ends. The CDR3 length is 15 residues. From germline, CDR1 is SEHNR and CDR2 FQNEAQ (reference sequence).

This clone appeared a single time. The chain combines TRBV9 with TRBJ2-1, with TRBD2 identical over 9 bases. The germline gives CDR1 SGDLS, CDR2 YYNGEE. The CDR3 consists of 15 residues. V lost 1 base and J lost 3; bases outside the gene matches: 2. The CDR3 protein is CASSVLAGNYNEQFF. For the CDR3, the DNA is TGTGCCAGCAGCGTACTAGCGGGGAACTACAATGAGCAGTTCTTC.

The chain recombines TRBV28 with TRBJ1-5; D unclear. Germline V lookup: CDR1 MDHEN, CDR2 SYDVKM. The CDR3 is made up of 13 amino acids. Between the trimmed V and J ends, which lost 7 bases and 6 bases, there was a span of 13 bases. CDR3 DNA sequence: TGTGCCAGCACCCTGCAGTGGACTCAGCCCCAGCATTTT. It encodes CASTLQWTQPQHF.

The chain links TRBV27 to TRBJ1-1; D may be TRBD1 (6 bases). The CDR3 has 14 amino acids. Germline V gene sequence: CDR1 MNHEY, CDR2 SMNVEV (reference sequence). Trimming removed 6 bases from V and 2 bases from J, with 13 bases in between. CDR3 in amino acids: CASSLDRTNTEAFF. The CDR3 coding sequence is TGTGCCAGCAGCCTCGACAGGACTAACACTGAAGCTTTCTTT.

This clone turned up a few times. The chain uses TRBV28 and TRBJ1-2; 7 positions agree with TRBD1. The germline CDR1 and CDR2 sequences are MDHEN and SYDVKM. This CDR3 contains 12 residues. Germline trimming cut 5 bases from V and 3 bases from J; bases unmatched to any gene: 0. The CDR3 reads CASSQGDYGYTF. The CDR3, as DNA: TGTGCCAGCAGTCAGGGGGACTATGGCTACACCTTC.

This sequence joins TRBV5-1 and TRBJ1-1; 9 nucleotides agree with TRBD1. The CDR3 sequence is 16 residues long. J lost 4 bases, V lost 3 bases, and 10 bases had no gene match. From germline, CDR1 is SGHRS and CDR2 YFSETQ. CDR3 in amino acids: CASSSGQGQGSTEAFF. The CDR3 region has the DNA TGCGCCAGCAGCTCCGGACAGGGGCAGGGGTCCACTGAAGCTTTCTTT.

The chain joins TRBV27 to TRBJ2-2; 15 bases match TRBD2. Germline values: CDR1 MNHEY, CDR2 SMNVEV (reference sequence). The CDR3 extends over 19 amino acids. Trimming took 7 bases from V and 5 from J; bases not matched to a gene: 14. The CDR3 sequence is CASTPGLAGGRVSTGELFF. The CDR3 nucleotides are TGTGCCAGCACCCCGGGACTAGCGGGAGGTAGGGTGTCGACCGGGGAGCTGTTTTTT.

The CDR3 coding sequence is TGTGCCAGCAGCTTGCCAGGTAGCGGGAGGGAGTACGAGCAGTACTTC. Protein product: CASSLPGSGREYEQYF. The rearrangement links TRBV11-2 to TRBJ2-7, with TRBD2 identical over 11 bases. The ends lost 3 bases at V and 4 bases at J; junction bases unmatched: 8. The germline CDR1 and CDR2 sequences are SGHAT and FQNNGV. CDR3 length: 16 amino acids.

The chain couples TRBV15 to TRBJ2-1; D might be TRBD2 (6 bases). The CDR3 runs to 17 residues. Trimming stripped 3 bases from V and 6 bases from J, with 21 bases between. The germline CDR1 and CDR2 sequences are LNHNV and YYDKDF (reference sequence). This chain's CDR3 is CATSSHSVAERGNEQFF. For the CDR3, the DNA is TGTGCCACCAGCAGTCACTCAGTAGCGGAAAGGGGCAATGAGCAGTTCTTC.